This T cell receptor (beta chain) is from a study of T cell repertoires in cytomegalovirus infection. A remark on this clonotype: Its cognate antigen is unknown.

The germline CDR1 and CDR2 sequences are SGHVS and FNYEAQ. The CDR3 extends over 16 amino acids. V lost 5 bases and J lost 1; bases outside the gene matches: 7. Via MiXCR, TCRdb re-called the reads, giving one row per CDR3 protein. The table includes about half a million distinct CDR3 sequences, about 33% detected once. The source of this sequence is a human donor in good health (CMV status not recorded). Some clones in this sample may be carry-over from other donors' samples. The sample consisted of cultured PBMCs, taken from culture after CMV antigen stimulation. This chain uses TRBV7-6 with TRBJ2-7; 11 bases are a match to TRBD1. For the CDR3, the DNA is TGTGCCAGCAGCCCCAGTGGGACAGGGGGTTCCTACGAGCAGTACTTC. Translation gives CASSPSGTGGSYEQYF.